These 19 T cell receptor beta chains originate from one sample sequenced in a study of Ad26.COV2.S vaccination and SARS-CoV-2 variants. This sample's treatment: over 15 received Ad26.COV2.S at low or high dose, single or two shots; several received placebo; per-sample allocation not given. Specimen acquisition occurred on day 63 following the initial vaccine or placebo injection. Only in-frame clones appear in the TCRdb table, and some are missing; sequencing was by immunoSEQ multiplex PCR. The sample comprises about 680,000 clones, around 92% of which are singletons, and approximately 1.5% rests with the top ten. The sequencing here drew on peripheral blood, taken in a trial of Ad26.COV2.S vaccine versus placebo. The receptors were sampled from a person between 18 and 59 years old who received the Ad26.COV2.S COVID-19 vaccine or a placebo.

V gene TRBV7-2 combines with J gene TRBJ2-1; the match to TRBD1 covers 7 bases. The CDR3 covers 14 residues. Per the germline V gene, CDR1 is SGHTA and CDR2 is FQGNSA. With V trimmed by 4 bases and J by 5 bases, 5 bases remained unmatched. CDR3 nucleotide sequence: TGTGCCAGCAGCTCCCGGGACAGAGACAATGAGCAGTTCTTC. Translating gives CASSSRDRDNEQFF.

The rearrangement joins TRBV7-8 to TRBJ2-2; D unresolved. Germline V gene sequence: CDR1 SGHVS, CDR2 FQNEAQ. The CDR3 consists of 16 residues. With 5 bases removed from V and 6 bases from J, the gap between germline ends came to 19 bases. CDR3 nucleotides: TGTGCCAGCAGCCCCCGGCCTAGTTCGGTTGCCGGGGAGCTGTTTTTT. It encodes CASSPRPSSVAGELFF.

This chain joins TRBV6-6 and TRBJ2-3; TRBD2 matches 8 bases. Germline loops: CDR1 MNHNY, CDR2 SVGAGI (reference sequence). This CDR3 comprises 16 residues. V dropped 7 bases and J dropped 2; count of bases not matched to a gene: 11. The CDR3 reads CASTRYAGGSTDTQYF. CDR3 nucleotide sequence: TGTGCCAGCACTCGTTATGCGGGGGGATCCACAGATACGCAGTATTTT.

The chain combines TRBV7-9 with TRBJ1-1, with a tentative D call TRBD1 (5 bases). In germline, CDR1 is SEHNR, CDR2 FQNEAQ (reference sequence). The CDR3 consists of 14 residues. Trimming removed 1 base at V and 6 bases at J, with 12 bases between. The CDR3 loop is CASSLVGGVAEAFF. CDR3 nucleotide sequence: TGTGCCAGCAGCTTAGTAGGAGGGGTGGCTGAAGCTTTCTTT.

The chain joins TRBV13 to TRBJ1-4; 8 positions match TRBD1. Trimming took 2 bases from V and 7 from J; bases not matched to a gene: 9. This CDR3 spans 16 amino acids. Germline V gives CDR1 PRHDT, CDR2 FYEKMQ (reference sequence). The chain's CDR3 is CASSLRPGGRVEKLFF. For the CDR3, the DNA is TGTGCCAGCAGCTTACGCCCAGGGGGCAGGGTTGAAAAACTGTTTTTT.

The chain carries TRBV5-6 and TRBJ2-5; D is possibly TRBD1 (5 bases). Trimming shortened V by 4 bases and J by 9 bases, and 19 bases separated the two germline ends. Germline CDR1 and CDR2: SGHDT and YYEEEE. The CDR3 is 14 amino acids. As DNA, the CDR3 is TGTGCCAGCAGCGCTCAACTCCCGGACATAGCCCAGTACTTC. Protein sequence: CASSAQLPDIAQYF.

J is TRBJ2-1 and V is TRBV7-2; the match to TRBD2 covers 8 bases. The CDR3 runs to 16 residues. The V gene's germline CDR1 is SGHTA and CDR2 FQGNSA. V was clipped by 4 bases and J by 7 bases; unmatched bases: 12. The CDR3 DNA reads TGTGCCAGCAGCTACCCTCAGGGACTAGACTTAAATGAGCAGTTCTTC. It is translated as CASSYPQGLDLNEQFF.

This clone was seen only once. This chain uses TRBV30 with TRBJ1-1; TRBD1 aligns across 7 bases. Looked up from germline, CDR1 is GTSNPN and CDR2 is SVGIG (reference sequence). The CDR3 consists of 16 residues. Trimming removed 4 bases from V and 1 base from J; junction bases left unmatched: 12. CDR3 coding DNA: TGTGCCTGGAACCCTGTAGGGACAGCAAAGAACACTGAAGCTTTCTTT. Its translation: CAWNPVGTAKNTEAFF. Combining the CDR3 with reference TRBV30 and TRBJ1-1 gives the whole variable domain SQTIHQWPATLVQPVGSPLSLECTVEGTSNPNLYWYRQAAGRGLQLLFYSVGIGQISSEVPQNLSASRPQDRQFILSSKKLLLSDSGFYLCAWNPVGTAKNTEAFFGQGTRLTVV.

V gene TRBV7-9 combines with J gene TRBJ2-5; 9 bases are a match to TRBD2. Germline CDR1 reads SEHNR; CDR2 reads FQNEAQ (reference sequence). The CDR3 sequence is 18 residues long. After removal of 1 base from V and 5 bases from J, the junction contained 14 bases not matched to a gene. CDR3 nucleotide sequence: TGTGCCAGCAGCTTAGGAGTCGCTGCTGGCGGGGGGGATGAGACCCAGTACTTC. It encodes CASSLGVAAGGGDETQYF.

V gene TRBV7-8 combines with J gene TRBJ2-5, with 7 bases fitting TRBD1. The germline gives CDR1 SGHVS, CDR2 FQNEAQ. After removal of 5 bases from V and 5 bases from J, the junction contained 2 bases not matched to a gene. This CDR3 is built from 12 residues. In DNA, the CDR3 is TGTGCCAGCAGCCCGGACAGGGAGACCCAGTACTTC. Translated, it gives CASSPDRETQYF.

The V and J genes are TRBV25-1 and TRBJ2-5; 7 nucleotides agree with TRBD2. The CDR3 totals 13 residues. V was clipped by 8 bases and J by 6 bases; unmatched bases: 9. Germline assignment: CDR1 MGHDK and CDR2 SYGVNS. The CDR3 protein is CASFGGSVQTQYF. CDR3 nucleotides: TGTGCCAGCTTCGGGGGGTCCGTACAGACCCAGTACTTC.

This sequence joins TRBV4-3 and TRBJ1-5; unclear D gene. CDR1 is LGHNA, CDR2 YSLEER, per germline. Deletions cut 0 bases from V and 3 bases from J, with 3 bases between. CDR3 length equals 13 residues. CDR3 coding DNA: TGCGCCAGCAGCCAAGACCTCAATCAGCCCCAGCATTTT. Amino acids: CASSQDLNQPQHF.

To note about this clone: This CDR3 is also generated by other DNA sequences in the sample. The chain uses TRBV20-1 and TRBJ1-4; D is possibly TRBD1 (5 bases). CDR1 DFQATT and CDR2 SNEGSKA come from the germline V gene (reference sequence). With 2 bases removed from V and 8 bases from J, the gap between germline ends came to 6 bases. The CDR3 is 11 amino acids. This chain's CDR3 is CSARTGEKLFF. The CDR3 DNA is TGCAGTGCTAGAACAGGAGAAAAACTGTTTTTT.

V and J are TRBV19 and TRBJ2-1; TRBD2 matches at 14 bases. Germline V gene lookup returns CDR1 LNHDA and CDR2 SQIVND (reference sequence). Trimming at V came to 5 bases and at J to 8 bases, leaving 8 bases not matched to a gene. The CDR3 has 16 amino acids. CDR3 protein: CASSSRLAGGIYEQFF. In DNA form, the CDR3 reads TGTGCCAGTAGTTCCAGACTAGCGGGAGGGATTTATGAGCAGTTCTTC.

This sequence joins TRBV24-1 and TRBJ2-1; TRBD1 is a possible D gene (6 bases). The CDR3 totals 16 residues. V lost 4 bases and J 8 bases, leaving 20 bases between the germline ends. Germline V gene lookup returns CDR1 KGHDR and CDR2 SFDVKD. The CDR3 coding sequence is TGTGCCACCAGTGACCTCGGCCAGGGGAAGAGGGATGAGCAGTTCTTC. This translates into CATSDLGQGKRDEQFF.

This clone has a single count. The rearrangement links TRBV5-1 to TRBJ1-1; maybe TRBD1 (5 bases). The CDR3 has 14 amino acids. Germline V gene sequence: CDR1 SGHRS, CDR2 YFSETQ. Trimming took off 9 bases at V and 5 bases at J, with 20 bases between the two ends. The CDR3 nucleotides read TGCGCCACCAACCGCGGGACGGAGGGGACTGAAGCTTTCTTT. It specifies CATNRGTEGTEAFF.

As regards this clone: This may arise from a read error, as a much more abundant clone is one base away. Within the sample, other DNA sequences also encode this same CDR3. The chain has TRBV7-2 and TRBJ1-2; no firm D call. V lost 1 base and J 4 bases, leaving 4 bases between the germline ends. This CDR3 is 12 amino acids long. The germline V gene encodes CDR1 SGHTA and CDR2 FQGNSA. In DNA, the CDR3 is TGTGCCAGCAGCTTAGTTGGCTATGGCTACACCTTC. It specifies CASSLVGYGYTF.

This chain joins TRBV30 and TRBJ1-6; the D is unclear. This CDR3 is built from 13 residues. Germline V gene data show CDR1 as GTSNPN and CDR2 as SVGIG (reference sequence). The germline V and J ends were trimmed by 8 bases and 0 bases, with 8 bases remaining between them. CDR3 sequence: CASRSSYNSPLHF. CDR3 DNA: TGTGCCAGCAGGAGCTCCTATAATTCACCCCTCCACTTT.

The chain combines TRBV20-1 with TRBJ1-2; TRBD1 is a possible D gene (5 bases). Germline V lookup: CDR1 DFQATT, CDR2 SNEGSKA (reference sequence). The CDR3 covers 15 residues. Trimming took 3 bases from V and 4 from J, leaving 18 bases between them. The CDR3 nucleotides are TGCAGTGCTAGTGGGGCTGGGGCGGTGGGCTATGGCTACACCTTC. Its protein product is CSASGAGAVGYGYTF.